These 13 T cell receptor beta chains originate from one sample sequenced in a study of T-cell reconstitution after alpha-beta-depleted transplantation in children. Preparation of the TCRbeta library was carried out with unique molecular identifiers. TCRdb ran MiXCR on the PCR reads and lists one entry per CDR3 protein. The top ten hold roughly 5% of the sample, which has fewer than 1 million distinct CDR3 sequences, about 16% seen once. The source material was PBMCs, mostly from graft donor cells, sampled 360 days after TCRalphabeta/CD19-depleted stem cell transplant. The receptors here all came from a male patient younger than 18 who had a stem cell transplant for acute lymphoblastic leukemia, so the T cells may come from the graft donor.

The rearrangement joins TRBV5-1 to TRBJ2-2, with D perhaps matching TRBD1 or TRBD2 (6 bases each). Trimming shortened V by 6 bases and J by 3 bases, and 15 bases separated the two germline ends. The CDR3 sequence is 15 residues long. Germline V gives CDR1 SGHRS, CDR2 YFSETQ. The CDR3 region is CASNRGQGDTGELFF. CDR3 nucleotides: TGCGCCAGCAACCGGGGGCAGGGTGACACCGGGGAGCTGTTTTTT.

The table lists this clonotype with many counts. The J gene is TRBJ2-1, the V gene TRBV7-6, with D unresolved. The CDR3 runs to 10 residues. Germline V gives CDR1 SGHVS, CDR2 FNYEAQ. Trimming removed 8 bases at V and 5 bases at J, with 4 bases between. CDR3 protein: CASGDNEQFF. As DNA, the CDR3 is TGTGCCAGCGGGGACAATGAGCAGTTCTTC.

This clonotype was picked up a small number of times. This CDR3 reads CASSHKLAGTDTQYF. For the CDR3, the DNA is TGTGCCAGCAGCCATAAACTAGCGGGCACAGATACGCAGTATTTT. The rearrangement uses TRBV3-1 and TRBJ2-3, with 8 bases lining up with TRBD2. Germline lookup yields CDR1 LGHDT and CDR2 YNNKEL (reference sequence). The CDR3 covers 15 residues. Unmatched junction bases numbered 3, after V lost 3 bases and J lost 1 base.

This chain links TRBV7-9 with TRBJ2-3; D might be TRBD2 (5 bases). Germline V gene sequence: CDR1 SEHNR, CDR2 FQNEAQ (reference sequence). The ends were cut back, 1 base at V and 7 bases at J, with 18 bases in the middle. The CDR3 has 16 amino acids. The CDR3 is CASSLVGLPERNTQYF. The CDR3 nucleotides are TGTGCCAGCAGCTTAGTTGGTCTTCCGGAGCGGAATACGCAGTATTTT.

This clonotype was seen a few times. DNA for the CDR3: TGTGCCAGCAGCCCGACTAGCGGGACAACACATCAGTTCTTC. Amino acid sequence: CASSPTSGTTHQFF. This chain joins TRBV7-2 and TRBJ2-1, with 11 bases aligning to TRBD2. This CDR3 has 14 amino acids. Germline-derived CDR1 and CDR2 are SGHTA and FQGNSA. Unmatched junction bases numbered 10, after V lost 5 bases and J lost 13 bases.

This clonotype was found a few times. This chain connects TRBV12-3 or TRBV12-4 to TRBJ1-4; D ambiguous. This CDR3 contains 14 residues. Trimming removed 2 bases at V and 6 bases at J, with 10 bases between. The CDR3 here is CASSLKVPDEKLFF. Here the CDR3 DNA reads TGTGCCAGCAGTTTAAAAGTTCCTGATGAAAAACTGTTTTTT.

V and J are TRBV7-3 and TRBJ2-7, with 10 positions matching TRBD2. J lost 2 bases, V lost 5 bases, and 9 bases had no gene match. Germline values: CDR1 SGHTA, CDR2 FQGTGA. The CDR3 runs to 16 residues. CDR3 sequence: CASSALSGRAPYEQYF. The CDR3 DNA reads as TGTGCCAGCAGCGCCTTAAGCGGGAGGGCCCCCTACGAGCAGTACTTC.

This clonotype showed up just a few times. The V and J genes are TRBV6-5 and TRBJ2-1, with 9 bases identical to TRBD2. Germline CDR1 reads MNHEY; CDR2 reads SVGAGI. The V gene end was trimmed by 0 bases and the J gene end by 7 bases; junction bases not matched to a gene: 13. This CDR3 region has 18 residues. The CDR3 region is CASSYSVFGGRAENEQFF. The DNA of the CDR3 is TGTGCCAGCAGTTACTCGGTTTTTGGCGGGAGGGCCGAGAATGAGCAGTTCTTC.

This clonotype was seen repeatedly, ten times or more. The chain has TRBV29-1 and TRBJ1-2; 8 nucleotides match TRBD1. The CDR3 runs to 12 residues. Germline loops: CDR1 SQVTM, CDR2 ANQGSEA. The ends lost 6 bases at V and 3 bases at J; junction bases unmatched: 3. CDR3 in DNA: TGCAGCGTGGCGACAGGGGACTATGGCTACACCTTC. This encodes CSVATGDYGYTF.

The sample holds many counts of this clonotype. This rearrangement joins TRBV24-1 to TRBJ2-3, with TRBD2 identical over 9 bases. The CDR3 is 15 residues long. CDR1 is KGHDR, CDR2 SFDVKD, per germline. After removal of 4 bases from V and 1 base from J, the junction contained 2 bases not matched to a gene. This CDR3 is CATSERTSGTDTQYF. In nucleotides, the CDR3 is TGTGCCACCAGTGAGAGGACTAGCGGCACAGATACGCAGTATTTT.

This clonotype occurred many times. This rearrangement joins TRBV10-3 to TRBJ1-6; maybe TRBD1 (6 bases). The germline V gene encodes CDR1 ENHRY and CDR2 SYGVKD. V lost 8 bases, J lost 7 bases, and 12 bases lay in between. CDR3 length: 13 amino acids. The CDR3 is CAIGLQGNSPLHF. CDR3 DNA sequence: TGTGCCATCGGTTTGCAGGGGAATTCACCCCTCCACTTT.

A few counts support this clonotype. The DNA of the CDR3 is TGTGCCATCAGTGTAACCTCTACCACAGATACGCAGTATTTT. It yields the protein CAISVTSTTDTQYF. The V and J genes are TRBV10-3 and TRBJ2-3, with D unresolved. The V gene's germline CDR1 is ENHRY and CDR2 SYGVKD. The CDR3 spans 14 residues. V lost 4 bases and J 2 bases, leaving 10 bases between the germline ends.

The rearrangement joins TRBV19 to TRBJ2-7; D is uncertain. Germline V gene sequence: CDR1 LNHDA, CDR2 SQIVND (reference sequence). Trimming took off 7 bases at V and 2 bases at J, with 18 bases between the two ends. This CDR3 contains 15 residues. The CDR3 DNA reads TGTGCCAGTACCGAAGGTTGGGGATCGGCCTACGAGCAGTACTTC. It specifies CASTEGWGSAYEQYF.